The 27 T cell receptor beta chains in this list originate from one sample, sequenced in a study of PD-1 blockade in classical Hodgkin lymphoma. Clones were read by immunoSEQ multiplex PCR, and TCRdb kept only the in-frame ones, dropping some. This sample has 60,000 to 65,000 clones; about 91% occur once, and the top ten carry approximately 13%. Exposure to brentuximab vedotin varied, and each patient had relapsed following autologous stem cell transplantation. Sequences were derived from peripheral blood mononuclear cells (PBMCs), sampled at baseline. Receptors were obtained from a human donor with classical Hodgkin lymphoma.

The chain links TRBV15 to TRBJ2-4; weak D call: TRBD1 (6 bases). From germline, CDR1 is LNHNV and CDR2 YYDKDF (reference sequence). The CDR3 extends over 16 amino acids. Trimming removed 0 bases at V and 1 base at J, with 10 bases between. The chain's CDR3 is CATSRDFTGAKNIQYF. CDR3 bases: TGTGCCACCAGCAGAGACTTTACAGGGGCCAAAAACATTCAGTACTTC.

The rearrangement links TRBV12-5 to TRBJ2-7, with 7 positions matching TRBD1. CDR3 length equals 17 residues. The germline V gene encodes CDR1 LGHNT and CDR2 FRNRAP. After removal of 0 bases from V and 1 base from J, the junction contained 9 bases not matched to a gene. The CDR3 loop reads CASGLVIRQGISYEQYF. The CDR3 DNA reads as TGTGCTAGTGGTTTGGTCATCCGACAGGGAATTTCCTACGAGCAGTACTTC.

The chain combines TRBV18 with TRBJ1-1, with TRBD1 matching over 8 bases. CDR1 and CDR2 (germline): KGHSH, LQKENI. After removal of 3 bases from V and 3 bases from J, the junction contained 9 bases not matched to a gene. The CDR3 spans 16 residues. The CDR3 DNA sequence: TGTGCCAGCTCACCCACCGTAAAACAGGGGGACACTGAAGCTTTCTTT. The encoded protein is CASSPTVKQGDTEAFF.

The chain recombines TRBV2 with TRBJ1-1; D is perhaps TRBD1 (5 bases). The CDR3 runs 15 residues. Trimming stripped 7 bases from V and 10 bases from J, with 25 bases between. CDR1 SNHLY and CDR2 FYNNEI come from the germline V gene. In nucleotides, the CDR3 is TGTGCCAGCAAAGTATCCGGGACCCTCCTGGGGGGAGCTTTCTTT. Residues: CASKVSGTLLGGAFF.

The genes are TRBV7-2 and TRBJ1-5; D is unresolved. Trimming cost V 1 base and J 1 base, with 8 bases left between them. This CDR3 is 15 amino acids long. Germline CDR1 and CDR2: SGHTA and FQGNSA. In DNA, the CDR3 is TGTGCCAGCAGCTTAGGGCGAGTGAGCAATCAGCCCCAGCATTTT. This codes for CASSLGRVSNQPQHF.

The chain links TRBV11-2 to TRBJ2-1; 7 bases map to TRBD2. CDR1 and CDR2 from the germline V gene are SGHAT and FQNNGV. The CDR3 has 16 residues. J gave up 1 base and V 7 bases, and 10 bases lay outside the gene matches. This chain's CDR3 is CASTLGTTGSYNEQFF. The CDR3 nucleotides are TGTGCCAGCACCCTCGGGACTACGGGATCCTACAATGAGCAGTTCTTC. Full variable domain (outside the CDR3, taken from reference TRBV11-2 and TRBJ2-1): EAGVAQSPRYKIIEKRQSVAFWCNPISGHATLYWYQQILGQGPKLLIQFQNNGVVDDSQLPKDRFSAERLKGVDSTLKIQPAKLEDSAVYLCASTLGTTGSYNEQFFGPGTRLTVL.

V gene TRBV30 combines with J gene TRBJ2-5; maybe TRBD1 (5 bases). Germline assignment: CDR1 GTSNPN and CDR2 SVGIG (reference sequence). Trimming pared 4 bases from V and 5 bases from J, leaving 8 bases between. This CDR3 has 11 amino acids. CDR3 loop: CAWTGYETQYF. The CDR3 coding sequence is TGTGCCTGGACAGGGTATGAGACCCAGTACTTC.

This chain uses TRBV19 with TRBJ2-7; D unresolved. Germline CDR1 and CDR2: LNHDA and SQIVND (reference sequence). The germline V and J ends were trimmed by 3 bases and 5 bases, with 17 bases remaining between them. CDR3 length equals 15 residues. DNA for the CDR3: TGTGCCAGTAGTATTGCCCCAGGCCTCACCCACGAGCAGTACTTC. It encodes CASSIAPGLTHEQYF.

The CDR3 coding sequence is TGTGCCAGCAGCACAGGGGGTGCTGGAAACACCATATATTTT. Its translation: CASSTGGAGNTIYF. J is TRBJ1-3 and V is TRBV7-9; 8 bases agree with TRBD1. The ends lost 5 bases at V and 2 bases at J; junction bases unmatched: 2. CDR1 and CDR2 from the germline V gene are SEHNR and FQNEAQ (reference sequence). The CDR3 spans 14 residues.

This CDR3 is CASSLGSGNTIYF. For the CDR3, the DNA is TGTGCCAGCAGCTTGGGGTCTGGAAACACCATATATTTT. The chain employs TRBV5-6 and TRBJ1-3; the D is unclear. Germline assignment: CDR1 SGHDT and CDR2 YYEEEE. The CDR3 has 13 residues. Deletions cut 0 bases from V and 1 base from J, with 2 bases between.

The CDR3 DNA follows: TGCGCCAGCACGGGACTCTCCTACGAGCAGTACTTC. As protein: CASTGLSYEQYF. The J gene is TRBJ2-7, the V gene TRBV5-1, with D perhaps TRBD2 (6 bases). V lost 6 bases to trimming and J lost 0 bases, with 7 bases between them. The V gene's germline CDR1 is SGHRS and CDR2 YFSETQ. The CDR3 totals 12 residues.

The J gene is TRBJ2-7, the V gene TRBV7-8; TRBD1 might be the D (5 bases). Trimming cost V 5 bases and J 5 bases, with 7 bases left between them. Germline CDR1 and CDR2: SGHVS and FQNEAQ. This CDR3 region has 11 residues. The CDR3 loop reads CASSQGNEQYF. CDR3 in DNA: TGTGCCAGCAGCCAGGGAAACGAGCAGTACTTC.

The chain carries TRBV19 and TRBJ2-3; the D is unclear. Germline V CDR1 and CDR2: LNHDA, SQIVND (reference sequence). Trimming left V 5 bases short and J 6 bases short, with 3 bases between. The CDR3 sequence is 10 residues long. The CDR3 is CASSLDTQYF. The CDR3 DNA reads as TGTGCCAGTAGTCTCGATACGCAGTATTTT. Supplemented by reference TRBV19 and TRBJ2-3, the full variable domain reads DGGITQSPKYLFRKEGQNVTLSCEQNLNHDAMYWYRQDPGQGLRLIYYSQIVNDFQKGDIAEGYSVSREKKESFPLTVTSAQKNPTAFYLCASSLDTQYFGPGTRLTVL.

The chain employs TRBV7-9 and TRBJ2-5, with 7 bases identical to TRBD2. CDR3 length: 16 residues. Germline V gene sequence: CDR1 SEHNR, CDR2 FQNEAQ (reference sequence). The V segment lost 5 bases and the J segment 5 bases; nucleotides outside the gene matches: 14. The DNA for the CDR3 is TGTGCCAGCAGCCCCCCCCTAGCTAGCGGCCGGGAGACCCAGTACTTC. Protein: CASSPPLASGRETQYF.

The chain combines TRBV27 with TRBJ1-1, with unresolved D. This CDR3 is 13 amino acids long. V was trimmed by 2 bases and J by 8 bases, leaving 12 bases between them. Germline loops: CDR1 MNHEY, CDR2 SMNVEV (reference sequence). DNA for the CDR3: TGTGCCAGCAGTTTACGGCACCATGCCGAAGCTTTCTTT. Its translation: CASSLRHHAEAFF.

Points on this clone: Sequence at one end of the junction differs from germline and may be a read error. The chain uses TRBV5-1 and TRBJ2-1; D is possibly TRBD1 (5 bases). This CDR3 has 14 residues. Germline CDR1 and CDR2: SGHRS and YFSETQ. The CDR3 DNA is TGTGCCAGCAGCTTGGGGCGGTTCTACAATGAGCAGTTCTTC. Residues: CASSLGRFYNEQFF.

The chain carries TRBV5-4 and TRBJ2-7, with 7 bases aligning to TRBD1. Unmatched junction bases numbered 10, after V lost 4 bases and J lost 0 bases. CDR3 size: 16 residues. Looked up from germline, CDR1 is SGHNT and CDR2 is YYREEE (reference sequence). This CDR3 reads CASSPDRESSSYEQYF. The CDR3 DNA is TGTGCCAGCAGCCCAGACAGGGAATCCTCCTCCTACGAGCAGTACTTC.

V usage is TRBV30 and J usage is TRBJ1-2, with D perhaps TRBD1 (5 bases). V was clipped by 5 bases and J by 6 bases, with 19 bases between them. Germline V gene lookup returns CDR1 GTSNPN and CDR2 SVGIG (reference sequence). This CDR3 has 14 amino acids. CDR3: CAWGARWDLNGYTF. The CDR3 coding sequence is TGTGCCTGGGGCGCGAGGTGGGACCTGAATGGCTACACCTTC.

J is TRBJ1-4 and V is TRBV11-1, with TRBD1 matching 9 bases. Per the germline V gene, CDR1 is SGHAT and CDR2 is FQDESV (reference sequence). After removal of 6 bases from V and 8 bases from J, the junction contained 7 bases not matched to a gene. The CDR3 has 14 amino acids. The CDR3 nucleotides read TGTGCCAGCAGTAAAGACAGGGGGAAAGAAAAACTGTTTTTT. Its translation: CASSKDRGKEKLFF.

This chain uses TRBV20-1 with TRBJ2-5; TRBD2 might be the D (5 bases). The CDR3 is 11 amino acids. Trimming left V 8 bases short and J 5 bases short, with 12 bases between. Germline CDR1 DFQATT, CDR2 SNEGSKA (reference sequence). The DNA of the CDR3 is TGCAGTCCAGGAGGTTGGGAGACCCAGTACTTC. Translating it yields CSPGGWETQYF.

V is TRBV5-4 and J is TRBJ2-5; D is perhaps TRBD1 or TRBD2 (5 bases each). Deletions cut 5 bases from V and 5 bases from J, with 16 bases between. Germline V gene sequence: CDR1 SGHNT, CDR2 YYREEE (reference sequence). The CDR3 has 14 residues. The CDR3 DNA sequence: TGTGCCAGCAGACCGGGGTTGGGGGAGGAGACCCAGTACTTC. It specifies CASRPGLGEETQYF. Full variable domain (outside the CDR3, taken from reference TRBV5-4 and TRBJ2-5): ETGVTQSPTHLIKTRGQQVTLRCSSQSGHNTVSWYQQALGQGPQFIFQYYREEENGRGNFPPRFSGLQFPNYSSELNVNALELDDSALYLCASRPGLGEETQYFGPGTRLLVL.

V gene TRBV7-8 combines with J gene TRBJ2-5; 8 positions agree with TRBD1. Losses at the gene ends were 3 bases for V and 6 bases for J; bases not matched to a gene: 3. The CDR3 runs 13 residues. Germline lookup yields CDR1 SGHVS and CDR2 FQNEAQ. This chain's CDR3 is CASSLHRGKTQYF. For the CDR3, the DNA is TGTGCCAGCAGCTTGCACAGGGGGAAGACCCAGTACTTC.

This clone was picked up a small number of times. The chain employs TRBV5-5 and TRBJ1-2; D perhaps matches TRBD1 (6 bases). CDR3 length: 14 residues. Trimming removed 4 bases from V and 5 bases from J, with 15 bases in between. The germline CDR1 and CDR2 sequences are SGHKS and YYEKEE (reference sequence). The CDR3 DNA is TGTGCCAGCAGCCCGGACAGCGGGGGGTATGGCTACACCTTC. Translating gives CASSPDSGGYGYTF. Looking up the rest from reference TRBV5-5 and TRBJ1-2 gives the full variable domain: DAGVTQSPTHLIKTRGQQVTLRCSPISGHKSVSWYQQVLGQGPQFIFQYYEKEERGRGNFPDRFSARQFPNYSSELNVNALLLGDSALYLCASSPDSGGYGYTFGSGTRLTVV.

The chain combines TRBV27 with TRBJ2-2, with 7 nucleotides matching TRBD1. The CDR3 extends over 16 amino acids. The V gene's germline CDR1 is MNHEY and CDR2 SMNVEV (reference sequence). J lost 1 base, V lost 6 bases, and 8 bases had no gene match. The CDR3 sequence: CASSQSRQGNTGELFF. The CDR3 DNA reads as TGTGCCAGCAGCCAATCACGACAGGGGAACACCGGGGAGCTGTTTTTT.

The CDR3 DNA reads as TGTGCCAGTACGGGGGCCTCCAACGTCCTGACTTTC. Protein: CASTGASNVLTF. The chain is built from TRBV19 and TRBJ2-6; possibly TRBD1 or TRBD2 for D (6 bases each). Trimming cost V 7 bases and J 8 bases, with 9 bases left between them. CDR1 and CDR2 (germline): LNHDA, SQIVND (reference sequence). The CDR3 runs 12 residues.

This clone has a single count. The chain uses TRBV6-5 and TRBJ1-3, with D uncertain. V lost 8 bases and J lost 3, with 5 bases in between. This CDR3 spans 11 amino acids. CDR1 is MNHEY, CDR2 SVGAGI, per germline. The CDR3 sequence: CASFRGNTIYF. The CDR3 DNA reads TGTGCCAGCTTCCGTGGAAACACCATATATTTT.

The chain links TRBV30 to TRBJ2-5; D might be TRBD2 (5 bases). The CDR3 consists of 10 residues. V lost 5 bases and J lost 13, with 14 bases in between. CDR1 and CDR2 (germline): GTSNPN, SVGIG (reference sequence). DNA for the CDR3: TGTGCCTGGGTCCAGGAGGTGGTGTACTTC. Its protein is CAWVQEVVYF.